The next 2 T cell receptor beta chains were all read from a single sample in a study of blood T cell repertoires in COVID-19. The assay was immunoSEQ multiplex PCR, and TCRdb's table has in-frame clones only and misses some. This table has fewer than 120,000 clones, less than 85% appearing once. The source material was peripheral blood. These receptors were obtained from a woman at least 80 years old with acute or convalescent COVID-19.

The genes are TRBV4-2 and TRBJ2-2, with 9 bases matching TRBD2. Germline values: CDR1 LGHNA, CDR2 YNFKEQ. The CDR3 runs 18 residues. J lost 0 bases, V lost 0 bases, and 5 bases had no gene match. The CDR3 loop reads CASSQDPTSGANTGELFF. In DNA form, the CDR3 reads TGTGCCAGCAGCCAAGATCCGACTAGCGGTGCGAACACCGGGGAGCTGTTTTTT.

The chain carries TRBV5-1 and TRBJ1-1; tentative D call: TRBD1 (6 bases). Germline V lookup: CDR1 SGHRS, CDR2 YFSETQ. Trimming cost V 1 base and J 9 bases, with 19 bases left between them. This CDR3 has 15 residues. DNA of the CDR3: TGCGCCAGCAGCTTGAAAGATGGACAGTTTGTCAAAGCTTTCTTT. Its protein product is CASSLKDGQFVKAFF.